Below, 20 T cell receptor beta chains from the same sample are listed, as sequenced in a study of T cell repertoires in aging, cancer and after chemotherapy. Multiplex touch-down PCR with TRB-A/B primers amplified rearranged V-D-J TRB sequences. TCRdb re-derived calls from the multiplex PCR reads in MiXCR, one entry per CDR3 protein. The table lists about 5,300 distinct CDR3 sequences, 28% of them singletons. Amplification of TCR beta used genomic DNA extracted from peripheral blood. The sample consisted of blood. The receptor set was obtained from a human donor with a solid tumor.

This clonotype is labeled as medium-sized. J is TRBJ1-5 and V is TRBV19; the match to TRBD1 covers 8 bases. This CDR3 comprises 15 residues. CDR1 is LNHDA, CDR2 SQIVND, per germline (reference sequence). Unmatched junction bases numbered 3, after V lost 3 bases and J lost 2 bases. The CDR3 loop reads CASSIMGQGNQPQHF. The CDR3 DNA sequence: TGTGCCAGTAGTATTATGGGACAGGGCAATCAGCCCCAGCATTTT. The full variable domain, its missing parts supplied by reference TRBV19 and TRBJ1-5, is DGGITQSPKYLFRKEGQNVTLSCEQNLNHDAMYWYRQDPGQGLRLIYYSQIVNDFQKGDIAEGYSVSREKKESFPLTVTSAQKNPTAFYLCASSIMGQGNQPQHFGDGTRLSIL.

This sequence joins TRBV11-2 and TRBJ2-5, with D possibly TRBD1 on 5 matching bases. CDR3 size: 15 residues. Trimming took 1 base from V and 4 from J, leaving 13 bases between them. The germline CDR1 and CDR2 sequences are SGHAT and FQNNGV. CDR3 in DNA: TGTGCCAGCAGCTTAGGGGTGGATAGGGGAGAGACCCAGTACTTC. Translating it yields CASSLGVDRGETQYF.

The DNA of the CDR3 is TGTGCCAGCAGCTTAACACAGGGGTTATTCGCTTTCTTT. Its protein is CASSLTQGLFAFF. The chain uses TRBV7-2 and TRBJ1-1; 7 bases are shared with TRBD1. The CDR3 covers 13 residues. CDR1 and CDR2 (germline): SGHTA, FQGNSA. The ends lost 2 bases at V and 11 bases at J; junction bases unmatched: 8.

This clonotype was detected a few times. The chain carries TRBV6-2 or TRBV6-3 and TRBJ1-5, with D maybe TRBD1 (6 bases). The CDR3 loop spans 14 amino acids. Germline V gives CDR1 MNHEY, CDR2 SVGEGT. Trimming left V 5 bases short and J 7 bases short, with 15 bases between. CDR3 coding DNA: TGTGCCAGCAGTGAACAGGGAGTACGCCAGCCCCAGCATTTT. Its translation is CASSEQGVRQPQHF.

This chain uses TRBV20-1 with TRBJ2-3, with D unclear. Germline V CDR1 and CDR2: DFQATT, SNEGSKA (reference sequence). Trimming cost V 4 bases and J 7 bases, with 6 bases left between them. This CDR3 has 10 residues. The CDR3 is CSANPNTQYF. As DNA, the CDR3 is TGCAGTGCTAATCCAAATACGCAGTATTTT.

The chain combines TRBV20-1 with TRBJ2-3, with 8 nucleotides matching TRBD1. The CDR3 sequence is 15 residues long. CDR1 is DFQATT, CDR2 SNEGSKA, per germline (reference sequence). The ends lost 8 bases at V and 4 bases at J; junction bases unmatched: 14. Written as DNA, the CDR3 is TGCAGTCCCGCCATGGGGACAGGTGGAGCAGATACGCAGTATTTT. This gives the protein CSPAMGTGGADTQYF.

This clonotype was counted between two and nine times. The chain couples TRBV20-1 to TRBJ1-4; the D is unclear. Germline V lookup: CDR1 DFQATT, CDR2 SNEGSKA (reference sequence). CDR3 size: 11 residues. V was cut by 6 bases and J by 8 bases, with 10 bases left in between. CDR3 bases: TGCAGTGCCCACGAGCGAGAAAAACTGTTTTTT. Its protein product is CSAHEREKLFF.

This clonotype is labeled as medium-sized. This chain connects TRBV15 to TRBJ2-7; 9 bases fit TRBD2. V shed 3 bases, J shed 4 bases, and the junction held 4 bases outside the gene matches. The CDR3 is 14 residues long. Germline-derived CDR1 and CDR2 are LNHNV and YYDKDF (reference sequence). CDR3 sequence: CATSSGAGGYEQYF. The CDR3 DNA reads TGTGCCACCAGCAGTGGGGCGGGGGGGTACGAGCAGTACTTC.

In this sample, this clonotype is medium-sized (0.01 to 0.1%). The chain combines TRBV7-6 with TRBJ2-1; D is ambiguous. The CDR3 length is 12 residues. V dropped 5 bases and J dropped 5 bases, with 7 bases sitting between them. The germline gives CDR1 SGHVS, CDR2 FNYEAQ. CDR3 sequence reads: CASSPTDNEQFF. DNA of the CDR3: TGTGCCAGCAGCCCCACCGACAATGAGCAGTTCTTC.

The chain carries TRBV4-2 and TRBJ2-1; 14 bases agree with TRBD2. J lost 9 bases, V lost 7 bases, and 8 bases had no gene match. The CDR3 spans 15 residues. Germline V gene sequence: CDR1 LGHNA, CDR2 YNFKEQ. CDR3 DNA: TGTGCCAGCAAACGGGGACTAGCGGGAGTCGTTGAGCAGTTCTTC. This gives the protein CASKRGLAGVVEQFF.

CDR3 sequence (DNA): TGTGCCAGCAAGAGTACTATGAACACTGAAGCTTTCTTT. Residues: CASKSTMNTEAFF. The chain is built from TRBV11-2 and TRBJ1-1; D is unresolved. V lost 7 bases and J 0 bases, leaving 9 bases between the germline ends. Germline V gene sequence: CDR1 SGHAT, CDR2 FQNNGV. This CDR3 contains 13 residues.

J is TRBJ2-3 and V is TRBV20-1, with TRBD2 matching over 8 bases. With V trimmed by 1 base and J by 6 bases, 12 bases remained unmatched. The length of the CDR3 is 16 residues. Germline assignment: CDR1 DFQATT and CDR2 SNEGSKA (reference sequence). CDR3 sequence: CSARALADYLADTQYF. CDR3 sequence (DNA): TGCAGTGCTAGAGCACTAGCGGATTATCTCGCCGATACGCAGTATTTT.

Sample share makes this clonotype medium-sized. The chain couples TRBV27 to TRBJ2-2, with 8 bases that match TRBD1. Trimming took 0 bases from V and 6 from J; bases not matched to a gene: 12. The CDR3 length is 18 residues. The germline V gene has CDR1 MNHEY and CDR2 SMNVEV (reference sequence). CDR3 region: CASSLSIILTGEPGELFF. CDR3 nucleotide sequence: TGTGCCAGCAGTTTATCGATCATTTTGACAGGGGAACCCGGGGAGCTGTTTTTT.

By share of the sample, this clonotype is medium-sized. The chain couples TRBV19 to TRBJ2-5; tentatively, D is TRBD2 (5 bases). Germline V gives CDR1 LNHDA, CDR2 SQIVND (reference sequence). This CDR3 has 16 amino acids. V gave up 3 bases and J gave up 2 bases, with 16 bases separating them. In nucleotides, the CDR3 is TGTGCCAGTAGTATTACTCCCCCTTCGGGGCAAGAGACCCAGTACTTC. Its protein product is CASSITPPSGQETQYF.

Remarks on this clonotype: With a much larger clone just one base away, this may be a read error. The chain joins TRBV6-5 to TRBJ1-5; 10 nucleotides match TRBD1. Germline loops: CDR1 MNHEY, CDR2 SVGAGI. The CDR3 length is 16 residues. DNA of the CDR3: TGTGCCAACAGTTACCGACAGGGGGCTGGCAATCAGCCCCAGCATTTT. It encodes CANSYRQGAGNQPQHF.

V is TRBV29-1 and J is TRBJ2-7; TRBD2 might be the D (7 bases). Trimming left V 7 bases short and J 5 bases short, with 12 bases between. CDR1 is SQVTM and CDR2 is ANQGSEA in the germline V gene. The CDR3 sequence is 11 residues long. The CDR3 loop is CSARGADEQYF. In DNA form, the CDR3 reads TGCAGCGCCCGGGGGGCCGACGAGCAGTACTTC.

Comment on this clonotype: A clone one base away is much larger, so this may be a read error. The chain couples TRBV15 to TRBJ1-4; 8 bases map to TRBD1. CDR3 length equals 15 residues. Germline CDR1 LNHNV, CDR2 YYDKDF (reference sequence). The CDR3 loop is CATSTMTGANEKLSF. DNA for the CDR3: TGTGCCACCAGCACAATGACAGGGGCTAATGAAAAACTGTCTTTT.

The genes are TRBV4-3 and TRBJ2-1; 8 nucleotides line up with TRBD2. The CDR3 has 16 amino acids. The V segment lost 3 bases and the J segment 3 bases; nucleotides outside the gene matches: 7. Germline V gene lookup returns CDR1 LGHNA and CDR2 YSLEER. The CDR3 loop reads CASSHTTSGYYNEQFF. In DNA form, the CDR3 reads TGCGCCAGCAGCCATACCACTAGCGGATACTACAATGAGCAGTTCTTC.

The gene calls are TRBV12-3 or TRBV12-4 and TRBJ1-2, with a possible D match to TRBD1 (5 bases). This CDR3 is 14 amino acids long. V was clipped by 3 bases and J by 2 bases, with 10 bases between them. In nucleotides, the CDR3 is TGTGCCAGCAGTTTGCCGGGGACGAACTATGGCTACACCTTC. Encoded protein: CASSLPGTNYGYTF.

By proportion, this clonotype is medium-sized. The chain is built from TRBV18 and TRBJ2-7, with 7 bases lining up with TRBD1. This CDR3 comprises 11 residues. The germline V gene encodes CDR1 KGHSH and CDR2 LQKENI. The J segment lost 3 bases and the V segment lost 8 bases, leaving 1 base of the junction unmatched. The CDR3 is CASGTVYEQYF. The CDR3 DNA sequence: TGTGCCAGCGGGACAGTCTACGAGCAGTACTTC.